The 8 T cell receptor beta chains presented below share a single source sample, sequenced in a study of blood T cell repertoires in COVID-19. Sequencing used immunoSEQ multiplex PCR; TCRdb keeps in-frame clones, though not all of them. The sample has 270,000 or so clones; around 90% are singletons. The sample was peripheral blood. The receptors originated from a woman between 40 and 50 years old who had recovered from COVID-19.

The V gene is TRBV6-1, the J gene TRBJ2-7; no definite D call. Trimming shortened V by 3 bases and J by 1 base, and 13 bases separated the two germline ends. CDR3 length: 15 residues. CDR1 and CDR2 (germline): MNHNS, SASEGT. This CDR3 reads CASSDLGDSSYEQYF. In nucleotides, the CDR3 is TGTGCCAGCAGTGATCTTGGCGACTCATCCTACGAGCAGTACTTC.

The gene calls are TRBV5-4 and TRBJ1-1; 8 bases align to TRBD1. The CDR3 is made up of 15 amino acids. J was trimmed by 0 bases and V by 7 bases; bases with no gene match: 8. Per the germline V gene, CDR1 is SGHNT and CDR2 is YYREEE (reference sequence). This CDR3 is CASGQQGGMNTEAFF. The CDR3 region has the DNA TGTGCCAGCGGACAACAGGGGGGGATGAACACTGAAGCTTTCTTT. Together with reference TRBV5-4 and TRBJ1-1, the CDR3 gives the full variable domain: ETGVTQSPTHLIKTRGQQVTLRCSSQSGHNTVSWYQQALGQGPQFIFQYYREEENGRGNFPPRFSGLQFPNYSSELNVNALELDDSALYLCASGQQGGMNTEAFFGQGTRLTVV.

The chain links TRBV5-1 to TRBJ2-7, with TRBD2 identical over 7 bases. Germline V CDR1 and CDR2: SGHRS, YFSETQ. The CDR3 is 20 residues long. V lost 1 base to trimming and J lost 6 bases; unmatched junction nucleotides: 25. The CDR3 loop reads CASSLFPPRWDGGSVGEQYF. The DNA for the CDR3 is TGCGCCAGCAGCTTGTTCCCCCCGAGGTGGGACGGCGGGAGCGTTGGCGAGCAGTACTTC.

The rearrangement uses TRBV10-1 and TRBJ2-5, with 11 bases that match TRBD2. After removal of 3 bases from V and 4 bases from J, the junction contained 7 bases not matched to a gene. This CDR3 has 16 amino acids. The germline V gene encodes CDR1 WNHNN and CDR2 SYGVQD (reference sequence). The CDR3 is CASSDRLAGGRETQYF. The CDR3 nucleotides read TGCGCCAGCAGTGATAGGCTAGCGGGAGGTAGAGAGACCCAGTACTTC.

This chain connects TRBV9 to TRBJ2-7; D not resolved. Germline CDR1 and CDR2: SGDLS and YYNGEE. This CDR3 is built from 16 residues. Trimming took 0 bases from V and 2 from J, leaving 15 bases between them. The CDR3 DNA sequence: TGTGCCAGCAGCGTAGCTTCAACGGGTCCTACCTACGAGCAGTACTTC. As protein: CASSVASTGPTYEQYF.

CDR3 residues: CASKGEAGEKLFF. The CDR3 nucleotides read TGTGCCAGCAAGGGCGAGGCGGGTGAAAAACTGTTTTTT. The chain is built from TRBV9 and TRBJ1-4; D remains unclear. CDR1 SGDLS and CDR2 YYNGEE come from the germline V gene. The V end lost 6 bases, the J end lost 7 bases, and 13 bases lay between the germline ends. This CDR3 region has 13 residues.

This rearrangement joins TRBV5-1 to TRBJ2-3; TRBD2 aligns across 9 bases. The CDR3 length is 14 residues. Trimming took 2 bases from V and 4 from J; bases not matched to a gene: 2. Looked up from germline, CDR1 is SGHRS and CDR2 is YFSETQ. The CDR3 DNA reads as TGCGCCAGCAGCTTTAGCGGGAGCCCAGATACGCAGTATTTT. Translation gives CASSFSGSPDTQYF.

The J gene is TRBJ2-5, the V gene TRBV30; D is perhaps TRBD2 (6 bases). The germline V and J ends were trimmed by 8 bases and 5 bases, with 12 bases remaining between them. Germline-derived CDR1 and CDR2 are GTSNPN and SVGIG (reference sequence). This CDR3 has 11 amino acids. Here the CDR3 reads CAVSGGETQYF. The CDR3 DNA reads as TGTGCCGTCAGTGGGGGGGAGACCCAGTACTTC.